This entry lists 9 T cell receptor beta chains sequenced from one sample in a study of T cells after yellow fever vaccination. TCRdb reprocessed the 5' RACE reads via MiXCR and lists one record per CDR3 protein. Of 250,000 to 400,000 distinct CDR3 sequences listed, 4.1% are singletons. Sequencing used PBMCs, obtained 5 days after the yellow fever booster vaccination. These receptor sequences come from a man younger than 35 who received the YFV17D yellow fever vaccine.

This chain uses TRBV20-1 with TRBJ2-3; D may be TRBD2 (5 bases). Germline V CDR1 and CDR2: DFQATT, SNEGSKA (reference sequence). V lost 6 bases and J lost 1, with 14 bases in between. This CDR3 comprises 14 residues. This CDR3 is CSALKSGCTDTQYF. DNA for the CDR3: TGCAGTGCCTTAAAGAGCGGCTGCACAGATACGCAGTATTTT.

This clonotype was recorded many times. This sequence joins TRBV10-3 and TRBJ2-3; D not resolved. This CDR3 region has 15 residues. The germline gives CDR1 ENHRY, CDR2 SYGVKD. Trimming cost V 2 bases and J 8 bases, with 17 bases left between them. CDR3 amino acids: CAISEDPRAGGTQYF. The CDR3 DNA reads as TGTGCCATCAGTGAGGACCCTAGGGCCGGCGGTACGCAGTATTTT.

This clonotype turned up a few times. The gene calls are TRBV6-2 or TRBV6-3 and TRBJ1-2; a possible D gene is TRBD1 (6 bases). The CDR3 totals 19 residues. V was trimmed by 7 bases and J by 4 bases, leaving 31 bases between them. The germline gives CDR1 MNHEY, CDR2 SVGEGT. The CDR3 is CASNTWSGGAEKNSYGYTF. The CDR3 coding sequence is TGTGCCAGCAACACGTGGTCGGGGGGCGCAGAGAAGAACTCCTATGGCTACACCTTC.

The V and J genes are TRBV5-1 and TRBJ2-5; tentatively, D is TRBD1 (6 bases). The CDR3 covers 15 residues. Germline-derived CDR1 and CDR2 are SGHRS and YFSETQ. V shed 4 bases and J shed 2 bases, with 15 bases lying between them. CDR3 sequence reads: CASSPTGRPQETQYF. The CDR3 region has the DNA TGCGCCAGCAGCCCAACAGGGCGCCCTCAAGAGACCCAGTACTTC. Filled out from reference TRBV5-1 and TRBJ2-5, the complete variable domain reads KAGVTQTPRYLIKTRGQQVTLSCSPISGHRSVSWYQQTPGQGLQFLFEYFSETQRNKGNFPGRFSGRQFSNSRSEMNVSTLELGDSALYLCASSPTGRPQETQYFGPGTRLLVL.

This clonotype showed up just a few times. V usage is TRBV3-1 and J usage is TRBJ2-5, with D perhaps assigned TRBD1 or TRBD2 (6 bases each). Germline CDR1 and CDR2: LGHDT and YNNKEL (reference sequence). V lost 0 bases and J lost 6, with 14 bases in between. This CDR3 comprises 15 residues. CDR3 region: CASSQDPTGRKTQYF. The CDR3 DNA sequence: TGTGCCAGCAGCCAAGATCCCACAGGGAGGAAGACCCAGTACTTC.

The table lists this clonotype with a few counts. This chain uses TRBV6-5 with TRBJ2-2; 8 bases map to TRBD1. V trimming: 6 bases; J trimming: 3 bases; junction bases outside the gene matches: 9. CDR1 and CDR2 from the germline V gene are MNHEY and SVGAGI. This CDR3 contains 16 residues. CDR3 sequence (DNA): TGTGCCAGCAGAGGATGGACAGGGTCTGACACCGGGGAGCTGTTTTTT. It translates to CASRGWTGSDTGELFF.

This clonotype was picked up a small number of times. V is TRBV5-1 and J is TRBJ2-7; TRBD1 matches at 7 bases. The CDR3 length is 12 residues. Germline CDR1 reads SGHRS; CDR2 reads YFSETQ. Trimming cost V 4 bases and J 6 bases; bases outside gene matches: 4. The DNA of the CDR3 is TGCGCCAGCAGCAAACAGGGGAGCGAGCAGTACTTC. This encodes CASSKQGSEQYF.

The chain joins TRBV7-2 to TRBJ1-2; a possible D gene is TRBD1 (6 bases). CDR1 is SGHTA and CDR2 is FQGNSA in the germline V gene. V was clipped by 5 bases and J by 2 bases, with 12 bases between them. This CDR3 region has 14 residues. CDR3 in amino acids: CASSETGRNYGYTF. The CDR3 DNA follows: TGTGCCAGCAGCGAAACAGGGAGAAACTATGGCTACACCTTC.

The chain is built from TRBV20-1 and TRBJ2-6, with D unresolved. Trimming shortened V by 3 bases and J by 3 bases, and 3 bases separated the two germline ends. Germline V gene sequence: CDR1 DFQATT, CDR2 SNEGSKA (reference sequence). This CDR3 has 12 residues. CDR3 sequence reads: CSASDGANVLTF. CDR3 nucleotide sequence: TGCAGTGCTAGCGATGGGGCCAACGTCCTGACTTTC.